Following are 13 T cell receptor beta chains from one sample sequenced in a study of control samples from healthy donors and cancer patients. Data came from immunoSEQ multiplex PCR; TCRdb stores just in-frame clones and leaves some out. The sample lists 100,000 to 150,000 clones, roughly 87% occurring once. The sequencing sample was made of blood. Receptor source: a man aged 18 to 30 in good health.

The chain recombines TRBV9 with TRBJ2-1; 10 nucleotides agree with TRBD2. V trimming: 3 bases; J trimming: 0 bases; junction bases outside the gene matches: 18. The germline V gene encodes CDR1 SGDLS and CDR2 YYNGEE. CDR3 length equals 21 residues. The CDR3 DNA is TGTGCCAGCAGCGATTCCCTTCTAGCGGGAGTCCCAAGGAGCTCCTACAATGAGCAGTTCTTC. Residues: CASSDSLLAGVPRSSYNEQFF.

V is TRBV9 and J is TRBJ2-7; D possibly corresponds to TRBD1 (6 bases). This CDR3 is built from 12 residues. V was trimmed by 4 bases and J by 6 bases, leaving 11 bases between them. Germline V gene sequence: CDR1 SGDLS, CDR2 YYNGEE. Here the CDR3 DNA reads TGTGCCAGCAGCTCCTCACAGGGCGAGCAGTACTTC. It encodes CASSSSQGEQYF. Full variable domain (missing parts from reference TRBV9 and TRBJ2-7): DSGVTQTPKHLITATGQRVTLRCSPRSGDLSVYWYQQSLDQGLQFLIQYYNGEERAKGNILERFSAQQFPDLHSELNLSSLELGDSALYFCASSSSQGEQYFGPGTRLTVT.

The chain employs TRBV6-2 or TRBV6-3 and TRBJ2-7, with 9 bases that match TRBD1. This CDR3 comprises 17 residues. The J segment lost 6 bases and the V segment lost 5 bases, leaving 17 bases of the junction unmatched. The germline gives CDR1 MNHEY, CDR2 SVGEGT. The CDR3 DNA follows: TGTGCCAGCAGTGTCCACAGGGGGCCTCCTTTGAGGGTCGAGCAGTACTTC. Protein: CASSVHRGPPLRVEQYF.

V usage is TRBV19 and J usage is TRBJ2-7, with 12 bases aligning to TRBD1. J gave up 7 bases and V 6 bases, and 10 bases lay outside the gene matches. From germline, CDR1 is LNHDA and CDR2 SQIVND (reference sequence). This CDR3 spans 15 amino acids. DNA for the CDR3: TGTGCCAGTAGAAAGTCGGGACAGGGGGCGAGGGAGCAGTACTTC. It encodes CASRKSGQGAREQYF.

The rearrangement links TRBV28 to TRBJ1-4; a weak D match, TRBD1 (5 bases). The CDR3 length is 15 residues. Trimming left V 6 bases short and J 5 bases short, with 16 bases between. Per germline, CDR1 MDHEN and CDR2 SYDVKM. CDR3 DNA sequence: TGTGCCAGCAGGAGGGGTGCGGGACCCAATGAAAAACTGTTTTTT. Protein: CASRRGAGPNEKLFF.

This clone was detected a few times. The rearrangement uses TRBV12-3 or TRBV12-4 and TRBJ1-2; D possibly corresponds to TRBD1 (6 bases). The CDR3 runs to 13 residues. The V end was cut by 0 bases, the J end by 4 bases, with 6 bases between. This CDR3 reads CASSLAGGYGYTF. CDR3 coding DNA: TGTGCCAGCAGTTTAGCAGGGGGCTATGGCTACACCTTC.

V and J are TRBV9 and TRBJ1-2; possible D gene TRBD1, 5 bases. Trimming removed 4 bases from V and 5 bases from J, with 12 bases in between. The CDR3 is made up of 13 amino acids. The germline CDR1 and CDR2 sequences are SGDLS and YYNGEE. The CDR3 spells CASSLDRSYGYTF. CDR3 coding DNA: TGTGCCAGCAGCCTAGACAGATCGTATGGCTACACCTTC. Full variable domain (remainder filled in from reference TRBV9 and TRBJ1-2): DSGVTQTPKHLITATGQRVTLRCSPRSGDLSVYWYQQSLDQGLQFLIQYYNGEERAKGNILERFSAQQFPDLHSELNLSSLELGDSALYFCASSLDRSYGYTFGSGTRLTVV.

The chain links TRBV5-1 to TRBJ1-3, with 8 bases that match TRBD1. This CDR3 comprises 15 residues. CDR1 and CDR2 (germline): SGHRS, YFSETQ. The V gene end was trimmed by 2 bases and the J gene end by 1 base; junction bases not matched to a gene: 2. The DNA for the CDR3 is TGCGCCAGCAGCTTCGACAGGGGTTCTGGAAACACCATATATTTT. Amino acid sequence: CASSFDRGSGNTIYF.

The J gene is TRBJ2-5, the V gene TRBV18, with unresolved D. The CDR3 is 11 amino acids. Deletions cut 6 bases from V and 1 base from J, with 3 bases between. The germline V gene encodes CDR1 KGHSH and CDR2 LQKENI. DNA of the CDR3: TGTGCCAGCTCCACCCAAGAGACCCAGTACTTC. Translated, it gives CASSTQETQYF.

The chain links TRBV9 to TRBJ2-1; D is uncertain. This CDR3 comprises 13 residues. Germline lookup yields CDR1 SGDLS and CDR2 YYNGEE. V was shortened by 3 bases and J by 0 bases, with 4 bases between the two germline ends. In DNA, the CDR3 is TGTGCCAGCAGCGGGTTCTCCTACAATGAGCAGTTCTTC. Translating it yields CASSGFSYNEQFF.

This chain links TRBV5-1 with TRBJ2-1; no clear D gene. Germline CDR1 is SGHRS and CDR2 is YFSETQ. V was clipped by 4 bases and J by 8 bases, with 13 bases between them. The CDR3 spans 13 residues. CDR3 sequence reads: CASSLDPSDEQFF. CDR3 sequence (DNA): TGCGCCAGCAGCCTGGATCCCTCCGATGAGCAGTTCTTC.

This clone was counted a single time. This chain uses TRBV19 with TRBJ1-6; TRBD1 aligns across 8 bases. There are 15 residues in the CDR3. Germline loops: CDR1 LNHDA, CDR2 SQIVND (reference sequence). Losses at the gene ends were 7 bases for V and 4 bases for J; bases not matched to a gene: 6. DNA for the CDR3: TGTGCCAGTAAGGAGCAGGGGGCTTATAATTCACCCCTCCACTTT. Protein: CASKEQGAYNSPLHF.

V is TRBV14 and J is TRBJ1-3; D uncertain. Trimming stripped 3 bases from V and 0 bases from J, with 3 bases between. This CDR3 has 13 residues. Germline-derived CDR1 and CDR2 are SGHDN and FVKESK. The CDR3 DNA reads as TGTGCCAGCAGCCACAGCTCTGGAAACACCATATATTTT. It encodes CASSHSSGNTIYF.